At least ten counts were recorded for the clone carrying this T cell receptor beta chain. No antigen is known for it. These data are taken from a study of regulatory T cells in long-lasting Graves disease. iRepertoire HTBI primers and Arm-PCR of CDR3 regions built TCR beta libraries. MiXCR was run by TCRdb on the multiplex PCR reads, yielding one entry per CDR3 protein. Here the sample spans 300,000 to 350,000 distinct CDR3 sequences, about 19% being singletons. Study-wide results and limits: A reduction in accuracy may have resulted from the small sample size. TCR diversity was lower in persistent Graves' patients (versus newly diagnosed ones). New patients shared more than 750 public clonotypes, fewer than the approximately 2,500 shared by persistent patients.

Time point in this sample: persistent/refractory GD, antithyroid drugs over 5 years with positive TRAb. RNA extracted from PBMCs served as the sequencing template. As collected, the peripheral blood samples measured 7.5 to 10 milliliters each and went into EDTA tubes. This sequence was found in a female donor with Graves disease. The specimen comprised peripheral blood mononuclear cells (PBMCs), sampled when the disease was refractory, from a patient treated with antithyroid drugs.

The CDR3 DNA follows: TGTGCCAGCAGCTTCCAGGGGAGCAATGGCTACACCTTC. Protein: CASSFQGSNGYTF. The chain combines TRBV7-2 with TRBJ1-2, with a weak D call TRBD1 (6 bases). The germline gives CDR1 SGHTA, CDR2 FQGNSA. The CDR3 consists of 13 residues. Between the trimmed V and J ends, which lost 3 bases and 6 bases, there was a span of 11 bases.